The 22 T cell receptor beta chains below all came from one sample that was sequenced in a study of T cells in Graves' hyperthyroidism and ophthalmopathy (dated by TCRdb to between 2018 and 2021). The library was built by means of multiplex PCR. The reads were generated on an Illumina HiSeq 2000. Amplification of TCR beta CDR3 regions was carried out from RNA transcripts. A first-round RT-PCR of the TCR CDR3 used the HTBI primer set with the Qiagen OneStep RT-PCR kit. The public sequencing data were trimmed at Q25 with fastp and processed into clonotypes with MiXCR by TCRdb, which kept only in-frame beta chains. Identical CDR3 protein sequences are pooled into one entry, listed with their most common genes and DNA. The sample table holds some 140,000 distinct CDR3 sequences, of which around 21% were seen once. The ten largest clones represent around 69% of the sample. What was sequenced was blood. The source is a woman in her 50s with Graves' hyperthyroidism that later progressed to Graves' ophthalmopathy.

This sequence joins TRBV20-1 and TRBJ2-7; D gene ambiguous. Trimming cost V 6 bases and J 4 bases, with 13 bases left between them. Germline assignment: CDR1 DFQATT and CDR2 SNEGSKA (reference sequence). The CDR3 loop spans 12 amino acids. CDR3 in amino acids: CSARRANYEQYF. The CDR3 nucleotides read TGCAGTGCGCGACGGGCCAATTACGAGCAGTACTTC.

This clonotype appeared a few times. The chain carries TRBV20-1 and TRBJ2-4; D is possibly TRBD2 (6 bases). The CDR3 consists of 12 residues. V was shortened by 3 bases and J by 10 bases, with 13 bases between the two germline ends. Germline V gene data show CDR1 as DFQATT and CDR2 as SNEGSKA (reference sequence). The CDR3 sequence: CSARLGGQIQYF. In DNA form, the CDR3 reads TGCAGTGCTAGGCTTGGAGGGCAGATTCAGTACTTC.

The table lists this clonotype with many counts. V is TRBV2 and J is TRBJ1-3; no clear D gene. The V end was cut by 6 bases, the J end by 2 bases, with 11 bases between. The V gene's germline CDR1 is SNHLY and CDR2 FYNNEI. This CDR3 spans 14 amino acids. The CDR3 nucleotides are TGTGCCAGCAGGGAATGGACGGCTGGAAACACCATATATTTT. Protein: CASREWTAGNTIYF.

This clonotype was counted at least ten times. V is TRBV5-1 and J is TRBJ2-1, with D perhaps matching TRBD1 or TRBD2 (5 bases each). Trimming removed 4 bases from V and 4 bases from J, with 15 bases in between. The CDR3 totals 15 residues. Germline-derived CDR1 and CDR2 are SGHRS and YFSETQ. CDR3 DNA sequence: TGCGCCAGCAGCCAAATAGTTGGGGGTTACAATGAGCAGTTCTTC. It encodes CASSQIVGGYNEQFF.

This clonotype turned up a few times. The chain couples TRBV7-9 to TRBJ1-4, with D uncertain. CDR1 is SEHNR and CDR2 is FQNEAQ in the germline V gene (reference sequence). V shed 4 bases and J shed 7 bases, with 13 bases lying between them. This CDR3 contains 14 residues. The DNA of the CDR3 is TGTGCCAGCAGCTCGCATCGGAGTGGTGAAAAACTGTTTTTT. Translation gives CASSSHRSGEKLFF.

This clonotype showed up just a few times. The chain uses TRBV15 and TRBJ2-5; D gene ambiguous. V gave up 5 bases and J gave up 8 bases, with 15 bases separating them. Per the germline V gene, CDR1 is LNHNV and CDR2 is YYDKDF (reference sequence). This CDR3 has 13 residues. As DNA, the CDR3 is TGTGCCACCAGCCTAAATTTAGCTGAAACCCAGTACTTC. Encoded protein: CATSLNLAETQYF.

This sequence joins TRBV6-1 and TRBJ2-5; 7 nucleotides align to TRBD1. The V and J ends lost 5 bases and 5 bases, in that order; junction bases with no gene match: 5. The CDR3 length is 13 residues. Germline CDR1 MNHNS, CDR2 SASEGT. CDR3 loop: CASSRQGYETQYF. In DNA form, the CDR3 reads TGTGCCAGCAGTCGACAGGGCTACGAGACCCAGTACTTC.

V gene TRBV9 combines with J gene TRBJ2-4, with 7 bases that match TRBD2. J was trimmed by 3 bases and V by 3 bases; bases with no gene match: 12. CDR1 is SGDLS and CDR2 is YYNGEE in the germline V gene. The CDR3 extends over 17 amino acids. Here the CDR3 DNA reads TGTGCCAGCAGCGGAGGGCTAGCGGTCGACGGCAAAAACATTCAGTACTTC. Protein: CASSGGLAVDGKNIQYF.

The genes are TRBV27 and TRBJ2-7; D not certain. The V end lost 6 bases, the J end lost 2 bases, and 11 bases lay between the germline ends. This CDR3 has 13 amino acids. Germline-derived CDR1 and CDR2 are MNHEY and SMNVEV (reference sequence). The CDR3 protein is CASRLDGTYEQYF. In nucleotides, the CDR3 is TGTGCCAGCAGATTGGACGGTACCTACGAGCAGTACTTC.

This clonotype has ten or more counts. The gene calls are TRBV20-1 and TRBJ2-7; no firm D call. The germline V and J ends were trimmed by 6 bases and 2 bases, with 11 bases remaining between them. Looked up from germline, CDR1 is DFQATT and CDR2 is SNEGSKA (reference sequence). The CDR3 consists of 12 residues. CDR3 region: CSAPGGAYEQYF. The CDR3 DNA follows: TGCAGTGCCCCTGGCGGTGCCTACGAGCAGTACTTC.

This clonotype came up many times. This chain links TRBV20-1 with TRBJ1-2; D may be TRBD1 (6 bases). The length of the CDR3 is 12 residues. CDR1 is DFQATT, CDR2 SNEGSKA, per germline (reference sequence). V lost 4 bases and J 9 bases, leaving 15 bases between the germline ends. CDR3 region: CSAIKQGDRYTF. The DNA for the CDR3 is TGCAGTGCTATAAAACAGGGAGACCGCTACACCTTC.

The chain has TRBV6-1 and TRBJ2-1, with D possibly called TRBD1 or TRBD2 (5 bases each). CDR1 is MNHNS and CDR2 is SASEGT in the germline V gene. V was pared by 9 bases and J by 9 bases, with 21 bases between. The CDR3 has 14 residues. The CDR3 sequence is CASQVPWGSGEQFF. Here the CDR3 DNA reads TGTGCCAGTCAGGTACCTTGGGGGAGTGGTGAGCAGTTCTTC.

This clonotype has just a few counts. The rearrangement uses TRBV6-2 or TRBV6-3 and TRBJ2-7; 9 bases align to TRBD1. This CDR3 has 14 residues. J was trimmed by 3 bases and V by 0 bases; bases with no gene match: 0. Germline lookup yields CDR1 MNHEY and CDR2 SVGEGT. For the CDR3, the DNA is TGTGCCAGCAGTTACTCGACAGGGGGCTACGAGCAGTACTTC. This translates into CASSYSTGGYEQYF.

The rearrangement uses TRBV6-2 or TRBV6-3 and TRBJ1-1; D not certain. Germline V gene sequence: CDR1 MNHEY, CDR2 SVGEGT. This CDR3 contains 11 residues. CDR3 loop: CASRENTEAFF. The CDR3 DNA follows: TGTGCATCGAGAGAAAACACTGAAGCTTTCTTT.

The CDR3 spells CASSQALPTEQYF. DNA for the CDR3: TGTGCCAGCAGCCAAGCCTTACCTACCGAGCAGTACTTC. This chain links TRBV14 with TRBJ2-7; unclear D gene. The CDR3 is 13 residues long. The germline CDR1 and CDR2 sequences are SGHDN and FVKESK. The ends were cut back, 1 base at V and 6 bases at J, with 10 bases in the middle.

The chain joins TRBV12-3 or TRBV12-4 to TRBJ1-2; 7 nucleotides agree with TRBD1. There are 13 residues in the CDR3. V was clipped by 6 bases and J by 8 bases; unmatched bases: 9. The DNA for the CDR3 is TGTGCCAGCAGCCCAGACAGGGTTCGGGGCTACACCTTC. Translated, it gives CASSPDRVRGYTF.

This clonotype was counted at least ten times. This chain connects TRBV7-2 to TRBJ2-1; the D is unclear. This CDR3 has 13 residues. V dropped 2 bases and J dropped 9 bases, with 11 bases sitting between them. Germline values: CDR1 SGHTA, CDR2 FQGNSA. The CDR3 coding sequence is TGTGCCAGCAGCTTAATCGCGGAAACTGAGCAGTTCTTC. It translates to CASSLIAETEQFF.

The table lists this clonotype with a few counts. The rearrangement uses TRBV20-1 and TRBJ2-1; 9 positions agree with TRBD2. V trimming: 2 bases; J trimming: 9 bases; junction bases outside the gene matches: 8. CDR3 length: 14 amino acids. Germline lookup yields CDR1 DFQATT and CDR2 SNEGSKA (reference sequence). Here the CDR3 DNA reads TGCAGTGCTAGACTAGCGGGATCAGGGGTTGAGCAGTTCTTC. Translating gives CSARLAGSGVEQFF.

The chain uses TRBV7-9 and TRBJ1-6, with 8 nucleotides matching TRBD1. The germline V gene has CDR1 SEHNR and CDR2 FQNEAQ (reference sequence). There are 14 residues in the CDR3. V trimming: 3 bases; J trimming: 12 bases; junction bases outside the gene matches: 7. CDR3: CASSFNTGGEPLHF. CDR3 coding DNA: TGTGCCAGCAGCTTTAATACAGGGGGAGAACCCCTCCACTTT.

V and J are TRBV19 and TRBJ2-7, with 11 bases fitting TRBD2. V was pared by 5 bases and J by 2 bases, with 11 bases of the junction left unmatched. Germline CDR1 LNHDA, CDR2 SQIVND (reference sequence). The CDR3 contains 17 residues. Here the CDR3 reads CASSRHAGTSGTYEQYF. CDR3 sequence (DNA): TGTGCCAGTAGTCGACACGCCGGGACTAGCGGAACCTACGAGCAGTACTTC.

This clonotype has a count of ten or more. The chain links TRBV5-1 to TRBJ2-3; D is unclear. Between the trimmed V and J ends, which lost 0 bases and 1 base, there was a span of 12 bases. This CDR3 has 16 residues. The germline CDR1 and CDR2 sequences are SGHRS and YFSETQ. Here the CDR3 DNA reads TGCGCCAGCAGCTTGGTTTCTCCCCTCGGCACAGATACGCAGTATTTT. Translating gives CASSLVSPLGTDTQYF.

This clonotype was recorded at least ten times. The rearrangement links TRBV2 to TRBJ1-2; a weak D match, TRBD1 (5 bases). This CDR3 has 12 residues. V lost 6 bases, J lost 8 bases, and 13 bases lay in between. Per germline, CDR1 SNHLY and CDR2 FYNNEI. The CDR3 sequence: CASSRDLLGYTF. CDR3 sequence (DNA): TGTGCCAGCAGCCGGGACTTACTCGGCTACACCTTC.